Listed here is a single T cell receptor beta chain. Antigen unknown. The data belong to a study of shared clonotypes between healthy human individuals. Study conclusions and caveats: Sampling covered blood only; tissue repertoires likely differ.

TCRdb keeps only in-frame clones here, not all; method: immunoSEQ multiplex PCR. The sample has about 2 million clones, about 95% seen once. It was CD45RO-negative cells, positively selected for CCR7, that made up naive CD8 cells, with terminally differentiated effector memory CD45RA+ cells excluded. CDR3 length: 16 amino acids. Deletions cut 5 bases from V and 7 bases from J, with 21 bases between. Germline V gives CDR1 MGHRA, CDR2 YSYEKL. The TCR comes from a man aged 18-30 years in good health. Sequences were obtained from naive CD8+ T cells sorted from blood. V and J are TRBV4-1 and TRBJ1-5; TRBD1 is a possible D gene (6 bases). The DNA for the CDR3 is TGCGCCAGCAGCTTCCGTACAGGGTTAGGAGCGCAGCCCCAGCATTTT. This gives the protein CASSFRTGLGAQPQHF.